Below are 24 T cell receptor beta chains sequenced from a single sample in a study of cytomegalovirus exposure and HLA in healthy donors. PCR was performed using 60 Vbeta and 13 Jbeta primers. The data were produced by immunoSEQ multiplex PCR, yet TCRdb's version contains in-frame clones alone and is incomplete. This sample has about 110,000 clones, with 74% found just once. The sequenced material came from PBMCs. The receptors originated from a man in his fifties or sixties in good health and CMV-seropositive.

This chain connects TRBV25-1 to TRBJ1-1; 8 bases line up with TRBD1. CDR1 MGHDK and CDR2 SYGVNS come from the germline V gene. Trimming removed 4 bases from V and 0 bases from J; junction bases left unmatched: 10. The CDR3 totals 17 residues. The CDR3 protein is CASSAQGQATMNTEAFF. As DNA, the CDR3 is TGTGCCAGCAGTGCCCAGGGACAGGCCACCATGAACACTGAAGCTTTCTTT. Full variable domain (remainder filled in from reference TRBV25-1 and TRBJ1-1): EADIYQTPRYLVIGTGKKITLECSQTMGHDKMYWYQQDPGMELHLIHYSYGVNSTEKGDLSSESTVSRIRTEHFPLTLESARPSHTSQYLCASSAQGQATMNTEAFFGQGTRLTVV.

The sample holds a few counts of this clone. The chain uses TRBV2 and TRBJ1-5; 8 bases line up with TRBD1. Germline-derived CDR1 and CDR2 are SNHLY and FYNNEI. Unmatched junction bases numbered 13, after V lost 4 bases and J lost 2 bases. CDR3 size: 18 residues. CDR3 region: CASSGRTGTLKGNQPQHF. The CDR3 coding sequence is TGTGCCAGCAGTGGGAGGACAGGGACCCTTAAAGGCAATCAGCCCCAGCATTTT.

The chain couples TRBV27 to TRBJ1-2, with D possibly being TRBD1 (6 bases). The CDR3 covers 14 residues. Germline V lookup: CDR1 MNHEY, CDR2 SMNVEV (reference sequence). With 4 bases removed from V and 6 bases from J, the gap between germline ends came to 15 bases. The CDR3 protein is CASSSPGEGNGYTF. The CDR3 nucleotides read TGTGCCAGCAGTTCCCCAGGGGAAGGGAATGGCTACACCTTC.

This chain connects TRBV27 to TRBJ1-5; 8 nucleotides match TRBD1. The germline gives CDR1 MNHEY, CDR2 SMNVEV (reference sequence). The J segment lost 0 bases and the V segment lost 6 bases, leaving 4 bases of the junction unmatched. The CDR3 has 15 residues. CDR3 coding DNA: TGTGCCAGCAGGTGGACAGGGTATAGCAATCAGCCCCAGCATTTT. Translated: CASRWTGYSNQPQHF.

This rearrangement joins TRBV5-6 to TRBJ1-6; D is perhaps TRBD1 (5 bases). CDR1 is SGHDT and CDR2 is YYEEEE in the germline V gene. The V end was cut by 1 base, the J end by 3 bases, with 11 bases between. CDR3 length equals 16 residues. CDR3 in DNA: TGTGCCAGCAGCTTGCGACGACAGCTCTATAATTCACCCCTCCACTTT. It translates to CASSLRRQLYNSPLHF.

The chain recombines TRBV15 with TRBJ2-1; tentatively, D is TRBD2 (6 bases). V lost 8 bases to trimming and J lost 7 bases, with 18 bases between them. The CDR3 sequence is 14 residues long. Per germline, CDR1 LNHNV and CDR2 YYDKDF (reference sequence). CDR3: CATSQGLMYNEQFF. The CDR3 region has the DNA TGTGCCACCTCCCAGGGACTCATGTATAATGAGCAGTTCTTC.

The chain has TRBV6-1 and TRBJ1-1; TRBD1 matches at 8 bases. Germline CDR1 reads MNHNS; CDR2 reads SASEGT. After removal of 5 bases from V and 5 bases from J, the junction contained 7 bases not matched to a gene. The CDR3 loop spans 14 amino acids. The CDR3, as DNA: TGTGCCAGCAGTATAGACGACAGGGGAACTGAAGCTTTCTTT. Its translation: CASSIDDRGTEAFF.

CDR3 amino acids: CAWRGLSISYNSPLHF. As DNA, the CDR3 is TGTGCCTGGAGGGGACTGAGTATCTCCTATAATTCACCCCTCCACTTT. This chain joins TRBV30 and TRBJ1-6; possible D gene TRBD1, 5 bases. This CDR3 spans 16 amino acids. Looked up from germline, CDR1 is GTSNPN and CDR2 is SVGIG (reference sequence). Between the trimmed V and J ends, which lost 3 bases and 0 bases, there was a span of 12 bases.

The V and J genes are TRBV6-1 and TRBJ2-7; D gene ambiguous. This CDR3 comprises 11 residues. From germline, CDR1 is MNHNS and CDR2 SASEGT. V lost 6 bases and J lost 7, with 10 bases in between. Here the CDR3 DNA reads TGTGCCAGCAGCCCCGCCGGGGAGCAGTACTTC. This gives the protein CASSPAGEQYF.

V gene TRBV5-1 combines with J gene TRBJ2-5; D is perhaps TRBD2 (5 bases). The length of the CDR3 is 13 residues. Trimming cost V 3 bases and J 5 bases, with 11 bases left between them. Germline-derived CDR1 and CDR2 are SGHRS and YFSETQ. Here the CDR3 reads CASSYLQRETQYF. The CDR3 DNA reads TGCGCCAGCAGCTACCTCCAGCGGGAGACCCAGTACTTC.

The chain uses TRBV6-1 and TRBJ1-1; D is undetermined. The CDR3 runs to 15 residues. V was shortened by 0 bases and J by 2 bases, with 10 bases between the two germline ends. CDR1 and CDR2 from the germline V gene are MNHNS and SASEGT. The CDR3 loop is CASSEARLTNTEAFF. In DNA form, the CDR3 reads TGTGCCAGCAGTGAAGCGCGGCTTACCAACACTGAAGCTTTCTTT.

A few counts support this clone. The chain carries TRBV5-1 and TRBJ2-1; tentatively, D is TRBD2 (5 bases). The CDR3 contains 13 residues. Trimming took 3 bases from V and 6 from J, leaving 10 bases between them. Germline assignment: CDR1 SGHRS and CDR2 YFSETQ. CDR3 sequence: CASSSGVANEQFF. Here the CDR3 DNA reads TGCGCCAGCAGCTCCGGGGTCGCCAATGAGCAGTTCTTC. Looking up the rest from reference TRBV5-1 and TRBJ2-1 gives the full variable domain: KAGVTQTPRYLIKTRGQQVTLSCSPISGHRSVSWYQQTPGQGLQFLFEYFSETQRNKGNFPGRFSGRQFSNSRSEMNVSTLELGDSALYLCASSSGVANEQFFGPGTRLTVL.

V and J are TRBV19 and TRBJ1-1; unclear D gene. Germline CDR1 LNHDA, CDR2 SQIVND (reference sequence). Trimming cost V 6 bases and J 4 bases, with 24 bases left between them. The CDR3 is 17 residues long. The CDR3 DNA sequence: TGTGCCAGTAGCGACTCCAAAGGGAAGGGAGCGGGCACTGAAGCTTTCTTT. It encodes CASSDSKGKGAGTEAFF.

The CDR3 DNA reads TGTGCCAGCAGCAAAGGCCCCCTGGGGGGGGCCAAAAACATTCAGTACTTC. It specifies CASSKGPLGGAKNIQYF. The chain couples TRBV21-1 to TRBJ2-4; TRBD2 is taken as the D call from the table, unchecked against the DNA. TRBV21-1 is flagged as a pseudogene. There are 17 residues in the CDR3.

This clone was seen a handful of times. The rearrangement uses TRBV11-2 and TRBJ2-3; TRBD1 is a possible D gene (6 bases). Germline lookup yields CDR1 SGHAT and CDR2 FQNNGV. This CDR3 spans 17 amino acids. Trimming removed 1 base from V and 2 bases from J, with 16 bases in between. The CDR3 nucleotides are TGTGCCAGCAGCTTAGTTGGTGGGGGCACCCTCACAGATACGCAGTATTTT. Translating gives CASSLVGGGTLTDTQYF.

The CDR3, as DNA: TGTGCCAGCAGCCAGGGACAGGGCTACACCTTC. It translates to CASSQGQGYTF. The chain is built from TRBV14 and TRBJ1-2, with 7 bases lining up with TRBD1. The CDR3 contains 11 residues. The V and J ends lost 3 bases and 8 bases, in that order; junction bases with no gene match: 0. CDR1 is SGHDN, CDR2 FVKESK, per germline.

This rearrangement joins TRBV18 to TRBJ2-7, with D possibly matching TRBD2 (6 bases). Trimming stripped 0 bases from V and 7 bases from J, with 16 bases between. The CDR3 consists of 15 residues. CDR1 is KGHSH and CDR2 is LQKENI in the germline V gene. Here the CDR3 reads CASSPPGRPAGEQYF. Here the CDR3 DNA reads TGTGCCAGCTCACCACCGGGACGCCCGGCGGGGGAGCAGTACTTC.

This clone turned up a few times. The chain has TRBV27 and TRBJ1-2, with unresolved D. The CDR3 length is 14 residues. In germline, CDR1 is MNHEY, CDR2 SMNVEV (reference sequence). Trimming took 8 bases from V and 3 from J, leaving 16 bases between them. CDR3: CASSRGDIDYGYTF. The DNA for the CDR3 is TGTGCCAGCTCCCGGGGTGACATAGACTATGGCTACACCTTC.

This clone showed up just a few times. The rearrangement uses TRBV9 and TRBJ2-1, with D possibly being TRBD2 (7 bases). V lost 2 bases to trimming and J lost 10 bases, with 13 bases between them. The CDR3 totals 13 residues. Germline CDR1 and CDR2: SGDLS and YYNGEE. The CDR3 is CASSVGGAQEQFF. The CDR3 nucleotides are TGTGCCAGCAGCGTTGGGGGGGCACAGGAGCAGTTCTTC.

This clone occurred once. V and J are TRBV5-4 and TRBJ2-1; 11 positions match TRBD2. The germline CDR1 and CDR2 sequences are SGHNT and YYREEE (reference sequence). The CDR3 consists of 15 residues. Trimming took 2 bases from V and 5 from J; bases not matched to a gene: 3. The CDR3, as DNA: TGTGCCAGCAGCTTAACGGGACTAGCGGACAATGAGCAGTTCTTC. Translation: CASSLTGLADNEQFF. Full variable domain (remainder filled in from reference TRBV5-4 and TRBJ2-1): ETGVTQSPTHLIKTRGQQVTLRCSSQSGHNTVSWYQQALGQGPQFIFQYYREEENGRGNFPPRFSGLQFPNYSSELNVNALELDDSALYLCASSLTGLADNEQFFGPGTRLTVL.

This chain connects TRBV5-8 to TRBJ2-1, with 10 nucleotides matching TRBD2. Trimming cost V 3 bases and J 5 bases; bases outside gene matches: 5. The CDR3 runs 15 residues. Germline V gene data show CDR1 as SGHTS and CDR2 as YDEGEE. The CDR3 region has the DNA TGTGCCAGCAGCTCCGGGACTAGCGCGAACAATGAGCAGTTCTTC. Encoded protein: CASSSGTSANNEQFF.

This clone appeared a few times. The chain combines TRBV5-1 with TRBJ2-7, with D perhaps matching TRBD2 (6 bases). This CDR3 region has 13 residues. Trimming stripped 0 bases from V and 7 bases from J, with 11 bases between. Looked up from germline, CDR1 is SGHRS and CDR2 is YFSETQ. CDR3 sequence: CASSLAEAGEQYF. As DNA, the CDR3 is TGCGCCAGCAGCTTGGCGGAGGCGGGGGAGCAGTACTTC.

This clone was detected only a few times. CDR3 amino acids: CASSLGSLAGGETQYF. The CDR3 coding sequence is TGTGCCAGCAGCTTAGGCTCACTAGCGGGAGGAGAGACCCAGTACTTC. The chain employs TRBV11-2 and TRBJ2-5, with 12 bases fitting TRBD2. Germline V gene lookup returns CDR1 SGHAT and CDR2 FQNNGV. The V gene end was trimmed by 1 base and the J gene end by 4 bases; junction bases not matched to a gene: 4. The CDR3 extends over 16 amino acids.

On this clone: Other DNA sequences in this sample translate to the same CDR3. DNA of the CDR3: TGTGCCAGTTCCCCCAGGCTCTTGAACACTGAAGCTTTCTTT. Translated: CASSPRLLNTEAFF. V gene TRBV2 combines with J gene TRBJ1-1; D not resolved. Germline V gene sequence: CDR1 SNHLY, CDR2 FYNNEI. Trimming removed 9 bases from V and 0 bases from J, with 14 bases in between. The CDR3 extends over 14 amino acids.